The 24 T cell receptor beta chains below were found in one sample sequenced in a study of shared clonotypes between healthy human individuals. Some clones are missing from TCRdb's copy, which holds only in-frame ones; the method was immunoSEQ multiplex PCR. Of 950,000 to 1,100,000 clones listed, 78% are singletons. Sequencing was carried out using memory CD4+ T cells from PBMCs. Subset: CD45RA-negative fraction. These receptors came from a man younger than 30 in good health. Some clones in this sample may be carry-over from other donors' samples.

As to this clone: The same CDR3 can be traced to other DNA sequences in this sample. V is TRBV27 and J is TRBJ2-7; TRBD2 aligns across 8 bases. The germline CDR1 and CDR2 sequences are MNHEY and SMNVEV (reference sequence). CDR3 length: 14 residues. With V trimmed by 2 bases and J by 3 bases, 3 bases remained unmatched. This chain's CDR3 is CASSLRLAGYEQYF. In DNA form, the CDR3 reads TGTGCCAGCAGTTTACGCCTAGCGGGCTACGAGCAGTACTTC.

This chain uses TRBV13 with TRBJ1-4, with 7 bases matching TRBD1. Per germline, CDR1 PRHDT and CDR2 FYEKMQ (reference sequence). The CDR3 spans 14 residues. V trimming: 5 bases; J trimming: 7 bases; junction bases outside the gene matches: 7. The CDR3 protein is CASSLTGRSEKLFF. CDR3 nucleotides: TGTGCCAGCAGCCTGACAGGGAGGAGTGAAAAACTGTTTTTT.

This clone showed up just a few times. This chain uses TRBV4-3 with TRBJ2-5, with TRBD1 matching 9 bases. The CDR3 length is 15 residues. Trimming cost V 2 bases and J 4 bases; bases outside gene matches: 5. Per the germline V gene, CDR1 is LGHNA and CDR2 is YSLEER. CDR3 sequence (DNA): TGCGCCAGCAGCCAAAACCTGGACAGGGGAGAGACCCAGTACTTC. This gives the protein CASSQNLDRGETQYF.

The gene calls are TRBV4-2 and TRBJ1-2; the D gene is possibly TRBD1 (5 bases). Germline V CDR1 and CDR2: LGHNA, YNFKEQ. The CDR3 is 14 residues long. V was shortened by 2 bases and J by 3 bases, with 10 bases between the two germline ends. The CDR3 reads CASSQRTRDYGYTF. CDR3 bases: TGTGCCAGCAGCCAAAGGACACGCGACTATGGCTACACCTTC.

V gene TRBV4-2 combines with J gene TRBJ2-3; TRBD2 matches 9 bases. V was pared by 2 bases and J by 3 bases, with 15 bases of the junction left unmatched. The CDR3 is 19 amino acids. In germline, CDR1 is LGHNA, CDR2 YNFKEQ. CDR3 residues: CASSQKLFLAGSGTDTQYF. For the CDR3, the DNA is TGTGCCAGCAGCCAAAAGCTTTTTCTAGCGGGATCTGGGACAGATACGCAGTATTTT.

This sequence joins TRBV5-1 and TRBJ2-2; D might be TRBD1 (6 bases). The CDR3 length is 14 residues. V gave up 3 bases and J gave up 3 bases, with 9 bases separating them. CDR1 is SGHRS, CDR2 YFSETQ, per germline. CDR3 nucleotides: TGCGCCAGCAGCTACGGACAGTACACCGGGGAGCTGTTTTTT. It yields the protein CASSYGQYTGELFF.

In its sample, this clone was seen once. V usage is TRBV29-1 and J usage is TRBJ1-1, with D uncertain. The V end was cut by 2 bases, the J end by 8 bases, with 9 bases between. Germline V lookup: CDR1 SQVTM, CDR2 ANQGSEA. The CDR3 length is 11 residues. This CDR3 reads CSVESWSEAFF. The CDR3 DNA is TGCAGCGTTGAATCGTGGTCGGAAGCTTTCTTT.

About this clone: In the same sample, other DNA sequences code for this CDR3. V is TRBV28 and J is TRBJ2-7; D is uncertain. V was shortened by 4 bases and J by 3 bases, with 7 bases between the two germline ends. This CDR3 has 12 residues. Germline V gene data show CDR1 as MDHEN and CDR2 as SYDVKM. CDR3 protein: CASSSRGYEQYF. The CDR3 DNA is TGTGCCAGCAGTTCAAGAGGCTACGAGCAGTACTTC.

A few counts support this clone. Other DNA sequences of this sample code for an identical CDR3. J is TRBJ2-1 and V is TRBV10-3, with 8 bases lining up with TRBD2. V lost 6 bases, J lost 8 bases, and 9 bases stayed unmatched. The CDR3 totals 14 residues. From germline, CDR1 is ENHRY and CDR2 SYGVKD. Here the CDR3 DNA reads TGTGCCATCAGAGGGACCAGCGGGAGCCATGAGCAGTTCTTC. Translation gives CAIRGTSGSHEQFF.

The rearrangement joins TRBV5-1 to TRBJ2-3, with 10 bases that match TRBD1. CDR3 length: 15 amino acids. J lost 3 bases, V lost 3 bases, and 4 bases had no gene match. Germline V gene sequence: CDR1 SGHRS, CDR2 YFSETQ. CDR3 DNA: TGCGCCAGCAGCTGGGGACAGGGGAGGACAGATACGCAGTATTTT. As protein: CASSWGQGRTDTQYF.

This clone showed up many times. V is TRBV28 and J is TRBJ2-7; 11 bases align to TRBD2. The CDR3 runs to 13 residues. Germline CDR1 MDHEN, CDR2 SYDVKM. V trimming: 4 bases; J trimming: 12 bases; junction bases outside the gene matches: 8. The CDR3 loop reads CASSSGLAGEAYF. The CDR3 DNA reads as TGTGCCAGCAGTTCCGGACTAGCGGGTGAAGCGTACTTC.

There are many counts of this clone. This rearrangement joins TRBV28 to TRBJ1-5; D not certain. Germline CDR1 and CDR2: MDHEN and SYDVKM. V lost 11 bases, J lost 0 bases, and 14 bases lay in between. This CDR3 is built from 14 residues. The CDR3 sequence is CACAGFSSNQPQHF. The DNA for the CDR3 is TGTGCCTGCGCCGGCTTTTCTAGCAATCAGCCCCAGCATTTT. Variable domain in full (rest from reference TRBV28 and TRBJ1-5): DVKVTQSSRYLVKRTGEKVFLECVQDMDHENMFWYRQDPGLGLRLIYFSYDVKMKEKGDIPEGYSVSREKKERFSLILESASTNQTSMYLCACAGFSSNQPQHFGDGTRLSIL.

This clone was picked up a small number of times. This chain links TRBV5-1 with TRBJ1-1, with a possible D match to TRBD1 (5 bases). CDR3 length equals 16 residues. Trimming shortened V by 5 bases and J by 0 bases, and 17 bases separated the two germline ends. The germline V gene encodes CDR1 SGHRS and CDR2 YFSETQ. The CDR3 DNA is TGCGCCAGCAGTCCCGAGGGGTCTACAATGAACACTGAAGCTTTCTTT. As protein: CASSPEGSTMNTEAFF.

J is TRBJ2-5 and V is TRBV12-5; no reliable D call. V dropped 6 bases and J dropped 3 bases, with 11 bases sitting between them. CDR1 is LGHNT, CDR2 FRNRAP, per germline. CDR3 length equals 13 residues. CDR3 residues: CASGSEKEETQYF. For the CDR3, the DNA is TGTGCTAGTGGATCAGAGAAAGAAGAGACCCAGTACTTC.

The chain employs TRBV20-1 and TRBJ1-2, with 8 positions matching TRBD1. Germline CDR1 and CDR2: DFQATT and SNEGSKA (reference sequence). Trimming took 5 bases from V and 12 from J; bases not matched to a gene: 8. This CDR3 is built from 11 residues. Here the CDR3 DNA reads TGCAGTGCTGGTGGGACAGGCTCCCACACCTTC. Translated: CSAGGTGSHTF.

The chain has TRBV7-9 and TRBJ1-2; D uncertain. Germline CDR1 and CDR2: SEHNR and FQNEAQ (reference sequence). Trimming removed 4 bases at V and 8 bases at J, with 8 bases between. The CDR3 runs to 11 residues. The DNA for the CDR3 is TGTGCCAGCAGCTATTTGACAGGCTACACCTTC. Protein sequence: CASSYLTGYTF.

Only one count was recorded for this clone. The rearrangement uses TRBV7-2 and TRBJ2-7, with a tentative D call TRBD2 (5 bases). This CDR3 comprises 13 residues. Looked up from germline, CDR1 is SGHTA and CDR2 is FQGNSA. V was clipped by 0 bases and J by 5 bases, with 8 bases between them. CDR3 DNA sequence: TGTGCCAGCAGCTTAGCCCGGGAAGACGAGCAGTACTTC. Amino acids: CASSLAREDEQYF.

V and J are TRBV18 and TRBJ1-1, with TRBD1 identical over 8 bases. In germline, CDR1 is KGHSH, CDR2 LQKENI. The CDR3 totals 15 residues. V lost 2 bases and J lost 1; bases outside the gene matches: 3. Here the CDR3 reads CASSPDRGGNTEAFF. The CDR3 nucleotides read TGTGCCAGCTCACCAGACAGGGGTGGGAACACTGAAGCTTTCTTT.

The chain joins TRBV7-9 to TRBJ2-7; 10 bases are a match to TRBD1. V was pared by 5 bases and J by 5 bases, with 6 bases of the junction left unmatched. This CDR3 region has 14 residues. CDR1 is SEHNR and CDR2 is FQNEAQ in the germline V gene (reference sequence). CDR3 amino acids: CASSRGQGLHEQYF. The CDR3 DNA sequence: TGTGCCAGCAGCCGGGGACAGGGGTTACACGAGCAGTACTTC.

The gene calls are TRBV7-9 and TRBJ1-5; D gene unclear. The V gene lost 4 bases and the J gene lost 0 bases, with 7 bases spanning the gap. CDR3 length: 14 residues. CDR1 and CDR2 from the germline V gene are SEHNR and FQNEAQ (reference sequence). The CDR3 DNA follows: TGTGCCAGCAGCTCGGCATATAGCAATCAGCCCCAGCATTTT. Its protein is CASSSAYSNQPQHF.

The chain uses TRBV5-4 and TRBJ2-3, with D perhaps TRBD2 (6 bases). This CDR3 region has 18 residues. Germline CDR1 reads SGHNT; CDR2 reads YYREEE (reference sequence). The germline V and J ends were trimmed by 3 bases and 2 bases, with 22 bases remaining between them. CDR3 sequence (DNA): TGTGCCAGCAGCTCGGGACTTCGAAAAACGACCTACACAGATACGCAGTATTTT. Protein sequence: CASSSGLRKTTYTDTQYF.

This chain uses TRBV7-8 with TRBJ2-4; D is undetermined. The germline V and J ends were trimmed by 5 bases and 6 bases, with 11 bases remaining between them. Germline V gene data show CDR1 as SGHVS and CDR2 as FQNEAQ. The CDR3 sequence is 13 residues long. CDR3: CASSVNSGNIQYF. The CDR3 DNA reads TGTGCCAGCAGCGTGAATTCGGGAAACATTCAGTACTTC. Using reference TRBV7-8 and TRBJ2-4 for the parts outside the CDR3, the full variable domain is GAGVSQSPRYKVAKRGQDVALRCDPISGHVSLFWYQQALGQGPEFLTYFQNEAQLDKSGLPSDRFFAERPEGSVSTLKIQRTQQEDSAVYLCASSVNSGNIQYFGAGTRLSVL.

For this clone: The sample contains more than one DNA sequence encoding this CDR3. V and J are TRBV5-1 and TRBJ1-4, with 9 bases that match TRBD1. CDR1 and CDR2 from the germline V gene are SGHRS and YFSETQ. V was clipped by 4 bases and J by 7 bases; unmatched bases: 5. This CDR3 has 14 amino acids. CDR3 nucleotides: TGCGCCAGCAGCCTACAGGGGGCGGGTGAAAAACTGTTTTTT. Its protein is CASSLQGAGEKLFF.

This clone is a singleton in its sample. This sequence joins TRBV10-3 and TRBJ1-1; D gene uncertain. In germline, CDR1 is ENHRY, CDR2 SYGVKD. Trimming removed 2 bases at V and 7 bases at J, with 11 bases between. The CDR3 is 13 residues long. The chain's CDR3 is CAISEDRVYEAFF. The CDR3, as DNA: TGTGCCATCAGTGAGGACCGCGTTTATGAAGCTTTCTTT.